The T cell receptor beta chain under discussion was sequenced for a study of T-cell memory formation after mild COVID-19. Study-level findings and limits: There was no confirmation that second-wave clones peaking on day 37 were SARS-CoV-2 specific.

TCRdb called the 5' RACE reads again in MiXCR, with one record for every CDR3 protein. The data show more than 400,000 distinct CDR3 sequences, 18% seen once. The sample holds a few counts of this clonotype. What it binds is not known. This CDR3 has 17 residues. V was clipped by 0 bases and J by 5 bases, with 17 bases between them. Germline values: CDR1 SGHTA, CDR2 FQGTGA. Sequences were obtained from PBMCs or a T cell subset sorted from them (not recorded which). The source of this sequence is an adult woman who had mild COVID-19 (a few samples of this study predate the infection). Cell type and time point are not known. V and J are TRBV7-3 and TRBJ2-1; the D gene could be TRBD1 or TRBD2 (6 bases each). Written as DNA, the CDR3 is TGTGCCAGCAGCTTAACTTCCGGGGGCAATGTCAACAATGAGCAGTTCTTC. Translated: CASSLTSGGNVNNEQFF. Full variable domain (outside the CDR3, taken from reference TRBV7-3 and TRBJ2-1): GAGVSQTPSNKVTEKGKYVELRCDPISGHTALYWYRQSLGQGPEFLIYFQGTGAADDSGLPNDRFFAVRPEGSVSTLKIQRTERGDSAVYLCASSLTSGGNVNNEQFFGPGTRLTVL.